This T cell receptor (beta chain) is from a study of T-cell memory formation after mild COVID-19. On the study more broadly: In these data, TCR clusters were largely donor specific.

This clonotype turned up a few times. Its antigen is as yet unknown. After 5'RACE with constant-segment primers, TCR alpha and TCR beta cDNA libraries carrying sample barcodes and UMIs were obtained. TCRdb ran MiXCR on the 5' RACE reads and lists one entry per CDR3 protein. The sample carries some 120,000 distinct CDR3 sequences, more than 15% recorded once. The CDR3 consists of 14 residues. V lost 5 bases and J lost 6; bases outside the gene matches: 5. Germline V gene lookup returns CDR1 SGHTA and CDR2 FQGTGA. General observations from the study: Clones that contracted from day 15 to 85 had balanced CD4/CD8; later expanders were CD4+ biased. Some clones that responded turned up in pre-infection memory, which suggests that cross-reactive memory joined in.

The sample consisted of PBMCs or a T cell subset sorted from them (not recorded which). This TCR came from an adult woman who had mild COVID-19 (a few samples of this study predate the infection). Cell type and time point are not known. V is TRBV7-3 and J is TRBJ2-2; TRBD2 matches at 8 bases. CDR3 in DNA: TGTGCCAGCAGCCCGGGACTAGGTCCCGGGGAGCTGTTTTTT. Translating it yields CASSPGLGPGELFF.